The following is a T cell receptor (beta chain) sequence with its context. Sequenced by immunoSEQ multiplex PCR; TCRdb stores in-frame clones only, minus some. There are about 130,000 clones in the sample; around 90% occur only once, and about 4% lies in the top ten. This record comes from a study of blood T cell repertoires in COVID-19. Study-level background: Nucleic acid was either cDNA or gDNA, and it came from T cells, B-cell-depleted T cells, or PBMCs.

Trimming took off 4 bases at V and 7 bases at J, with 11 bases between the two ends. The CDR3 contains 13 residues. Germline values: CDR1 SGDLS, CDR2 YYNGEE. V usage is TRBV9 and J usage is TRBJ1-4, with D maybe TRBD1 (5 bases). The material sequenced was peripheral blood. The source of this sequence is a man aged 45-60 years with active COVID-19. For the CDR3, the DNA is TGTGCCAGCAGCATCGGGCAGGGTGAAAAACTGTTTTTT. Its protein product is CASSIGQGEKLFF. The full variable domain, rest sourced from reference TRBV9 and TRBJ1-4, is DSGVTQTPKHLITATGQRVTLRCSPRSGDLSVYWYQQSLDQGLQFLIQYYNGEERAKGNILERFSAQQFPDLHSELNLSSLELGDSALYFCASSIGQGEKLFFGSGTQLSVL.